The clone carrying this T cell receptor beta chain has more than one count but fewer than ten. The antigen is not known. It was RNA transcripts that yielded the amplified TCR beta CDR3 regions. The HTBI set primed first-round TCR CDR3 RT-PCR. TCRdb used MiXCR to reprocess the multiplex PCR reads, holding one entry per CDR3 protein. Of around 350,000 distinct CDR3 sequences detected, around 25% appear once; the ten largest clones hold 70% to 75%. Germline loops: CDR1 MDHEN, CDR2 SYDVKM. Trimming at V came to 6 bases and at J to 8 bases, leaving 4 bases not matched to a gene. This CDR3 has 14 residues. The source of the sample is a study of T cells in Graves' hyperthyroidism and ophthalmopathy. Study as a whole: Before any treatment, at initial diagnosis, peripheral blood was collected.

The study enrolled patients aged 18 to 65 with newly diagnosed hyperthyroidism of under 2 months' duration. Points from the study as a whole: The authors' 13 V-J model separated ophthalmopathy from stable hyperthyroidism. Clonotypes that were expanded in thyroid above 0.001 mostly appeared in blood too.

Input material: blood. The receptor comes from a man aged 45-65 years with Graves' hyperthyroidism. The chain uses TRBV28 and TRBJ1-6; 10 bases match TRBD1. The CDR3 coding sequence is TGTGCCAGCAGGGGGGGACAGGGGTATTCACCCCTCCACTTT. Protein: CASRGGQGYSPLHF.